One and the same sample provided the 14 T cell receptor beta chains below, sequenced in a study of prognosis after radiotherapy for stage I lung cancer. With two-round multiplex PCR, TCR beta CDR3 sequences were amplified from genomic DNA. Round-one PCR had primers specific to each TRBV and TRBJ gene. TCRdb reanalysed the multiplex PCR reads using MiXCR and keeps one entry per CDR3 protein. The sample includes about 35,000 distinct CDR3 sequences, 25% to 40% seen only once; the top ten take 25% to 30%. The source was PBMCs, collected before or after stereotactic body radiation therapy (not recorded which). These receptors were obtained from a donor over 45 with non-small cell lung cancer.

This clonotype was seen ten or more times. The rearrangement joins TRBV19 to TRBJ1-5; D is undetermined. Trimming took off 7 bases at V and 4 bases at J, with 11 bases between the two ends. CDR3 length: 13 residues. Germline values: CDR1 LNHDA, CDR2 SQIVND (reference sequence). The CDR3 spells CASNRRKNQPQHF. In nucleotides, the CDR3 is TGTGCCAGTAATCGGCGGAAGAATCAGCCCCAGCATTTT.

This clonotype was seen many times. This sequence joins TRBV30 and TRBJ2-4; TRBD1 aligns across 12 bases. Germline-derived CDR1 and CDR2 are GTSNPN and SVGIG (reference sequence). CDR3 length: 17 residues. Losses at the gene ends were 2 bases for V and 4 bases for J; bases not matched to a gene: 9. The CDR3 reads CAWSPREGQGAKNIQYF. CDR3 coding DNA: TGTGCCTGGAGTCCCCGGGAGGGACAGGGGGCGAAAAACATTCAGTACTTC.

This clonotype showed up just a few times. A junction end diverges from the germline sequence, so it may reflect a read error. The rearrangement uses TRBV18 and TRBJ2-4; D might be TRBD2 (5 bases). From germline, CDR1 is KGHSH and CDR2 LQKENI. The CDR3 has 15 residues. CDR3 sequence: CASSPPAEGTDIQYF. CDR3 coding DNA: TGTGCCAGCTCCCCACCTGCCGAGGGAACGGACATTCAGTACTTC.

As to this clonotype: A clone one base away is much larger, so this may be a read error. J is TRBJ2-5 and V is TRBV5-1, with D possibly called TRBD1 or TRBD2 (5 bases each). CDR1 and CDR2 (germline): SGHRS, YFSETQ. This CDR3 region has 14 residues. Trimming stripped 4 bases from V and 13 bases from J, with 23 bases between. In DNA form, the CDR3 reads TGCGCCAGCAGCAAGGCCGGGACGGACCCTAATGTGTACTTC. Translation: CASSKAGTDPNVYF.

The table lists this clonotype with many counts. The chain combines TRBV6-1 with TRBJ1-4, with 10 nucleotides matching TRBD1. Germline-derived CDR1 and CDR2 are MNHNS and SASEGT. V shed 4 bases, J shed 0 bases, and the junction held 5 bases outside the gene matches. The CDR3 has 17 residues. CDR3 residues: CASSGDRGFPTNEKLFF. CDR3 bases: TGTGCCAGCAGTGGGGACAGGGGATTTCCAACTAATGAAAAACTGTTTTTT.

V is TRBV6-1 and J is TRBJ1-4, with D tentatively TRBD1 (5 bases). The germline V and J ends were trimmed by 1 base and 8 bases, with 14 bases remaining between them. The CDR3 is 15 residues long. From germline, CDR1 is MNHNS and CDR2 SASEGT. This CDR3 reads CASSEGAGRREKLFF. The CDR3 DNA is TGTGCCAGCAGTGAAGGGGCAGGGCGGAGGGAAAAACTGTTTTTT.

In this sample, this clonotype turned up many times. The rearrangement uses TRBV6-2 or TRBV6-3 and TRBJ1-5; D may be TRBD1 (5 bases). This CDR3 comprises 12 residues. Germline loops: CDR1 MNHEY, CDR2 SVGEGT. Trimming removed 7 bases from V and 5 bases from J, with 9 bases in between. The CDR3 DNA reads as TGTGCCAGCACCTGGGGGGATCAGCCCCAGCATTTT. The encoded protein is CASTWGDQPQHF.

As concerns this clonotype: This may be a read error: a much more frequent sequence differs by one nucleotide. The chain has TRBV3-2 and TRBJ1-1; the table's D call, TRBD1, was not checked against the DNA. TRBV3-2 has pseudogene status. The CDR3 runs 18 residues. The CDR3 is CASNQDEKTGEANTEAFF. In DNA, the CDR3 is TGTGCCAGCAACCAAGACGAAAAGACAGGGGAGGCGAACACTGAAGCTTTCTTT.

This clonotype showed up many times. V usage is TRBV5-1 and J usage is TRBJ2-7, with D uncertain. Germline CDR1 and CDR2: SGHRS and YFSETQ. V was shortened by 4 bases and J by 6 bases, with 11 bases between the two germline ends. The CDR3 spans 12 residues. The CDR3 region is CASSVNNREQYF. For the CDR3, the DNA is TGCGCCAGCAGCGTAAACAACCGCGAGCAGTACTTC.

This chain uses TRBV3-1 with TRBJ2-5; D gene uncertain. The end of the DNA fits TRBJ2-1 better, so the J call may be wrong. The CDR3 is 12 residues long. CDR1 is LGHDT and CDR2 is YNNKEL in the germline V gene (reference sequence). DNA for the CDR3: TGTGCCAGCATCTCAACCGGAAATGAGCAGTTCTTC. It is translated as CASISTGNEQFF.

Ten or more counts support this clonotype. The chain has TRBV20-1 and TRBJ2-1, with 7 positions matching TRBD2. Trimming cost V 2 bases and J 2 bases; bases outside gene matches: 0. Per germline, CDR1 DFQATT and CDR2 SNEGSKA (reference sequence). This CDR3 region has 13 residues. The CDR3: CSARSGTYNEQFF. The CDR3 DNA is TGCAGTGCTAGAAGCGGGACCTACAATGAGCAGTTCTTC.

This clonotype showed up many times. The chain employs TRBV28 and TRBJ2-5; D not resolved. V dropped 10 bases and J dropped 5 bases, with 17 bases sitting between them. CDR3 length equals 13 residues. Germline V gene sequence: CDR1 MDHEN, CDR2 SYDVKM. Here the CDR3 DNA reads TGTGCCACCTCCGGCGGTGGTCGGGAGACCCAGTACTTC. It is translated as CATSGGGRETQYF.

J is TRBJ2-3 and V is TRBV20-1; D possibly uses TRBD1 or TRBD2 (6 bases each). This CDR3 is built from 14 residues. V was clipped by 3 bases and J by 4 bases, with 14 bases between them. Germline CDR1 reads DFQATT; CDR2 reads SNEGSKA (reference sequence). Here the CDR3 DNA reads TGCAGTGCTAGGAGGGGGGCTGGATCAGATACGCAGTATTTT. This gives the protein CSARRGAGSDTQYF.

This clonotype has ten or more counts. V gene TRBV20-1 combines with J gene TRBJ2-3; 9 nucleotides align to TRBD2. This CDR3 is 14 amino acids long. The junction had 9 bases not matched to a gene; V was cut back by 5 bases and J by 6 bases. Germline-derived CDR1 and CDR2 are DFQATT and SNEGSKA (reference sequence). The DNA of the CDR3 is TGCAGTGCTTCCGCGACTAGCGGCTCGGATACGCAGTATTTT. Residues: CSASATSGSDTQYF.